One sample yielded the 30 T cell receptor beta chains listed below, sequenced in a study of blood T cell repertoires in COVID-19. Measured with immunoSEQ multiplex PCR; TCRdb has only the in-frame clones, and not every one. The table has about 39,000 clones, approximately 89% seen once. Specimen: peripheral blood. These receptors were taken from a man in his fifties or sixties with active COVID-19.

This clone has just one count. V gene TRBV6-5 combines with J gene TRBJ2-3; the match to TRBD2 covers 14 bases. In germline, CDR1 is MNHEY, CDR2 SVGAGI. CDR3 length: 15 amino acids. Germline trimming cut 5 bases from V and 4 bases from J; bases unmatched to any gene: 2. In DNA, the CDR3 is TGTGCCAGCAGTCGACTAGCGGGGGGGGCAGATACGCAGTATTTT. Protein sequence: CASSRLAGGADTQYF.

The chain carries TRBV5-1 and TRBJ2-7; D perhaps matches TRBD1 (6 bases). The CDR3 loop spans 19 amino acids. V lost 0 bases and J 0 bases, leaving 22 bases between the germline ends. Looked up from germline, CDR1 is SGHRS and CDR2 is YFSETQ. The CDR3 spells CASSLAYVGKGQISYEQYF. The CDR3 nucleotides are TGCGCCAGCAGCTTGGCCTATGTTGGAAAAGGACAGATCTCCTACGAGCAGTACTTC.

The chain uses TRBV6-5 and TRBJ1-6; no reliable D call. The germline V and J ends were trimmed by 7 bases and 6 bases, with 13 bases remaining between them. The CDR3 consists of 14 residues. Germline V gives CDR1 MNHEY, CDR2 SVGAGI. The CDR3 nucleotides are TGTGCCAGCAATTATCGGGCGGGTAATTCACCCCTCCACTTT. Amino acids: CASNYRAGNSPLHF.

The rearrangement links TRBV20-1 to TRBJ1-2; maybe TRBD1 (6 bases). Per germline, CDR1 DFQATT and CDR2 SNEGSKA (reference sequence). The V and J ends lost 3 bases and 8 bases respectively, with 13 bases between them. CDR3 size: 12 residues. Here the CDR3 reads CSASNRVAGYTF. The CDR3 coding sequence is TGCAGTGCTAGTAACAGGGTGGCCGGCTACACCTTC.

This clone was recorded a few times. The V call is TRBV29-1, the J call TRBJ1-2; 9 bases agree with TRBD1. Germline CDR1 reads SQVTM; CDR2 reads ANQGSEA. V shed 1 base, J shed 7 bases, and the junction held 1 base outside the gene matches. This CDR3 is built from 12 residues. The CDR3 region is CSVEGTGAGYTF. Written as DNA, the CDR3 is TGCAGCGTTGAAGGGACAGGGGCTGGCTACACCTTC.

This chain connects TRBV19 to TRBJ2-5; tentative D call: TRBD2 (6 bases). The CDR3 contains 16 residues. Deletions cut 4 bases from V and 2 bases from J, with 17 bases between. Per the germline V gene, CDR1 is LNHDA and CDR2 is SQIVND (reference sequence). In DNA form, the CDR3 reads TGTGCCAGTAGTAGTTGGGGACTGACGATACAAGAGACCCAGTACTTC. Translated: CASSSWGLTIQETQYF. Full variable domain (missing parts from reference TRBV19 and TRBJ2-5): DGGITQSPKYLFRKEGQNVTLSCEQNLNHDAMYWYRQDPGQGLRLIYYSQIVNDFQKGDIAEGYSVSREKKESFPLTVTSAQKNPTAFYLCASSSWGLTIQETQYFGPGTRLLVL.

The rearrangement joins TRBV30 to TRBJ1-5; possibly TRBD1 for D (5 bases). Trimming took off 2 bases at V and 2 bases at J, with 10 bases between the two ends. This CDR3 contains 14 residues. The germline V gene has CDR1 GTSNPN and CDR2 SVGIG (reference sequence). The CDR3 sequence: CAWSRDSGNQPQHF. The DNA for the CDR3 is TGTGCCTGGAGTCGGGACTCAGGCAATCAGCCCCAGCATTTT. Full variable domain (remainder filled in from reference TRBV30 and TRBJ1-5): SQTIHQWPATLVQPVGSPLSLECTVEGTSNPNLYWYRQAAGRGLQLLFYSVGIGQISSEVPQNLSASRPQDRQFILSSKKLLLSDSGFYLCAWSRDSGNQPQHFGDGTRLSIL.

V gene TRBV7-3 combines with J gene TRBJ1-1; TRBD1 agrees at 8 bases. The CDR3 has 15 residues. CDR1 is SGHTA and CDR2 is FQGTGA in the germline V gene. The trim removed 5 bases at V and 3 bases at J, leaving 8 bases unmatched. The CDR3 loop is CASSPTRQGYTEAFF. As DNA, the CDR3 is TGTGCCAGCAGCCCGACCCGACAGGGGTACACTGAAGCTTTCTTT.

Regarding this clone: Other DNA sequences in the same sample also yield this CDR3. The V gene is TRBV19, the J gene TRBJ1-2; a possible D gene is TRBD1 (6 bases). V lost 5 bases, J lost 4 bases, and 8 bases lay in between. CDR3 size: 12 residues. Germline V CDR1 and CDR2: LNHDA, SQIVND (reference sequence). The CDR3 protein is CASSDRSYGYTF. The DNA of the CDR3 is TGTGCCAGTAGTGACAGGAGCTATGGCTACACCTTC. Full variable domain (outside the CDR3, taken from reference TRBV19 and TRBJ1-2): DGGITQSPKYLFRKEGQNVTLSCEQNLNHDAMYWYRQDPGQGLRLIYYSQIVNDFQKGDIAEGYSVSREKKESFPLTVTSAQKNPTAFYLCASSDRSYGYTFGSGTRLTVV.

Only one count was recorded for this clone. DNA for the CDR3: TGCGCCAGCAGCTTTACAGGAAACTCCGGGGAGCTGTTTTTT. Amino acid sequence: CASSFTGNSGELFF. This chain joins TRBV5-1 and TRBJ2-2; TRBD1 is a possible D gene (5 bases). Germline values: CDR1 SGHRS, CDR2 YFSETQ. Trimming removed 2 bases at V and 6 bases at J, with 11 bases between. This CDR3 has 14 amino acids.

The chain is built from TRBV10-3 and TRBJ1-1; perhaps TRBD1 as D (6 bases). V was pared by 3 bases and J by 1 base, with 21 bases between. Germline CDR1 is ENHRY and CDR2 is SYGVKD. The CDR3 covers 18 residues. This CDR3 is CAISEIPAGGRRNTEAFF. The DNA of the CDR3 is TGTGCCATCAGTGAAATTCCAGCGGGGGGCCGGCGGAACACTGAAGCTTTCTTT.

The table lists this clone with a count of one. V usage is TRBV6-5 and J usage is TRBJ2-7, with TRBD2 matching over 12 bases. This CDR3 spans 15 amino acids. Germline trimming cut 4 bases from V and 6 bases from J; bases unmatched to any gene: 7. Germline V gene lookup returns CDR1 MNHEY and CDR2 SVGAGI. The CDR3: CASSSRLAGAFEQYF. DNA of the CDR3: TGTGCCAGCAGTTCCCGACTAGCGGGAGCGTTCGAGCAGTACTTC.

The chain couples TRBV7-2 to TRBJ1-6; no reliable D call. In germline, CDR1 is SGHTA, CDR2 FQGNSA. Trimming took off 4 bases at V and 14 bases at J, with 9 bases between the two ends. The CDR3 is made up of 11 amino acids. The CDR3 loop reads CASSSSGSLHF. The CDR3 DNA reads TGTGCCAGCAGCTCCTCCGGGTCCCTCCACTTT.

The chain uses TRBV30 and TRBJ2-7; D possibly corresponds to TRBD1 (5 bases). V lost 4 bases and J lost 6, with 25 bases in between. The CDR3 extends over 16 amino acids. Germline values: CDR1 GTSNPN, CDR2 SVGIG (reference sequence). CDR3 sequence (DNA): TGTGCCTGGACCAGGTTTTCCGGACAAGTAGCCTCCGAGCAGTACTTC. Translated: CAWTRFSGQVASEQYF.

The gene calls are TRBV30 and TRBJ1-6, with 7 bases lining up with TRBD1. With 2 bases clipped from V and 9 bases from J, the junction kept 10 bases outside the gene matches. CDR1 is GTSNPN, CDR2 SVGIG, per germline (reference sequence). There are 15 residues in the CDR3. The DNA of the CDR3 is TGTGCCTGGAGTCCACTGGGACAGTTAGGTTCACCCCTCCACTTT. Translated: CAWSPLGQLGSPLHF.

The CDR3 here is CAWSGSTNTQYF. The CDR3 nucleotides are TGTGCCTGGAGCGGGAGCACGAATACGCAGTATTTT. V is TRBV30 and J is TRBJ2-3, with D possibly TRBD2 on 6 matching bases. Between the trimmed V and J ends, which lost 3 bases and 7 bases, there was a span of 11 bases. CDR1 is GTSNPN, CDR2 SVGIG, per germline (reference sequence). The length of the CDR3 is 12 residues.

V and J are TRBV5-1 and TRBJ1-6; D gene ambiguous. The V and J ends lost 0 bases and 7 bases respectively, with 8 bases between them. Germline V gene sequence: CDR1 SGHRS, CDR2 YFSETQ. The CDR3 consists of 14 residues. The CDR3 loop is CASSLDELNSPLHF. The CDR3 region has the DNA TGCGCCAGCAGCTTGGATGAGCTAAATTCACCCCTCCACTTT. The whole variable domain, filled in from reference TRBV5-1 and TRBJ1-6, reads KAGVTQTPRYLIKTRGQQVTLSCSPISGHRSVSWYQQTPGQGLQFLFEYFSETQRNKGNFPGRFSGRQFSNSRSEMNVSTLELGDSALYLCASSLDELNSPLHFGNGTRLTVT.

The V and J genes are TRBV5-1 and TRBJ1-5; 8 nucleotides align to TRBD1. CDR3 length: 17 amino acids. The germline CDR1 and CDR2 sequences are SGHRS and YFSETQ. V lost 1 base to trimming and J lost 2 bases; unmatched junction nucleotides: 8. CDR3 nucleotides: TGCGCCAGCAGCTTGCAACCGACAGGGGCCGGCAATCAGCCCCAGCATTTT. Translating it yields CASSLQPTGAGNQPQHF. Together with reference TRBV5-1 and TRBJ1-5, the CDR3 gives the full variable domain: KAGVTQTPRYLIKTRGQQVTLSCSPISGHRSVSWYQQTPGQGLQFLFEYFSETQRNKGNFPGRFSGRQFSNSRSEMNVSTLELGDSALYLCASSLQPTGAGNQPQHFGDGTRLSIL.

This sequence joins TRBV11-2 and TRBJ2-3, with D possibly TRBD2 on 6 matching bases. Germline V gene sequence: CDR1 SGHAT, CDR2 FQNNGV. The CDR3 runs 14 residues. Trimming shortened V by 8 bases and J by 8 bases, and 20 bases separated the two germline ends. The DNA for the CDR3 is TGTGCCAGCGGCGGGGCCGGGGCTATTACTACGCAGTATTTT. Amino acids: CASGGAGAITTQYF.

V gene TRBV5-1 combines with J gene TRBJ2-3; a possible D gene is TRBD1 (5 bases). Germline V gives CDR1 SGHRS, CDR2 YFSETQ. Trimming removed 0 bases at V and 9 bases at J, with 14 bases between. The CDR3 is made up of 14 amino acids. For the CDR3, the DNA is TGCGCCAGCAGCTTGGCCCAACCGGCAGGGACGCAGTATTTT. As protein: CASSLAQPAGTQYF.

The DNA of the CDR3 is TGTGCCAGTAGTATAGACAGGGGGACTGGGGCCAACGTCCTGACTTTC. Translating gives CASSIDRGTGANVLTF. The chain recombines TRBV19 with TRBJ2-6; 7 nucleotides align to TRBD1. The germline V gene has CDR1 LNHDA and CDR2 SQIVND (reference sequence). The CDR3 runs to 16 residues. Unmatched junction bases numbered 1, after V lost 0 bases and J lost 2 bases.

The CDR3 reads CASSQGGLDEKLFF. The CDR3 region has the DNA TGTGCCAGCAGCCAAGGGGGCCTAGATGAAAAACTGTTTTTT. The chain couples TRBV7-9 to TRBJ1-4, with 7 bases lining up with TRBD1. This CDR3 spans 14 amino acids. V lost 5 bases, J lost 6 bases, and 6 bases stayed unmatched. CDR1 and CDR2 from the germline V gene are SEHNR and FQNEAQ (reference sequence).

This clone appeared a few times. The CDR3 DNA is TGTGCCAGCAGCCAACCGGGGGTAGGGTATGGCTACACCTTC. Residues: CASSQPGVGYGYTF. The genes are TRBV4-2 and TRBJ1-2; D is possibly TRBD1 (5 bases). The V end was cut by 2 bases, the J end by 5 bases, with 12 bases between. The germline CDR1 and CDR2 sequences are LGHNA and YNFKEQ. There are 14 residues in the CDR3.

The chain couples TRBV5-1 to TRBJ2-5; tentatively, D is TRBD1 (6 bases). Germline values: CDR1 SGHRS, CDR2 YFSETQ. The CDR3 sequence is 14 residues long. Trimming took 4 bases from V and 0 from J, leaving 10 bases between them. The DNA for the CDR3 is TGCGCCAGCAGCCTCGAGGGGGACCAAGAGACCCAGTACTTC. This gives the protein CASSLEGDQETQYF. The full variable domain, with the rest looked up from reference TRBV5-1 and TRBJ2-5, is KAGVTQTPRYLIKTRGQQVTLSCSPISGHRSVSWYQQTPGQGLQFLFEYFSETQRNKGNFPGRFSGRQFSNSRSEMNVSTLELGDSALYLCASSLEGDQETQYFGPGTRLLVL.

V gene TRBV3-1 (or the pseudogene TRBV3-2) combines with J gene TRBJ2-7, with D tentatively TRBD1 (6 bases). This CDR3 has 14 amino acids. V lost 4 bases, J lost 3 bases, and 13 bases lay in between. From germline, CDR1 is LGHDT and CDR2 YNNKEL (reference sequence). The CDR3 loop is CASSPSDRLYEQYF. The CDR3 DNA follows: TGTGCCAGCAGCCCAAGCGACAGGCTCTACGAGCAGTACTTC.

The V gene is TRBV4-1, the J gene TRBJ2-5; maybe TRBD2 (6 bases). This CDR3 has 16 residues. CDR1 and CDR2 (germline): MGHRA, YSYEKL. V was cut by 0 bases and J by 4 bases, with 15 bases left in between. The CDR3 sequence: CASSQDLGEAGETQYF. The CDR3 coding sequence is TGCGCCAGCAGCCAAGATTTGGGGGAGGCCGGAGAGACCCAGTACTTC.

V gene TRBV27 combines with J gene TRBJ1-5; tentative D call: TRBD1 (5 bases). The germline CDR1 and CDR2 sequences are MNHEY and SMNVEV (reference sequence). CDR3 size: 16 residues. The V and J ends lost 2 bases and 5 bases respectively, with 16 bases between them. The CDR3 nucleotides are TGTGCCAGCAGTTTAAGAGGGACTAATCTTGATCAGCCCCAGCATTTT. Translating gives CASSLRGTNLDQPQHF.

The genes are TRBV6-6 and TRBJ2-1; D uncertain. With 8 bases removed from V and 0 bases from J, the gap between germline ends came to 11 bases. Per germline, CDR1 MNHNY and CDR2 SVGAGI (reference sequence). The CDR3 extends over 14 amino acids. CDR3 protein: CASQRGSSYNEQFF. The CDR3 coding sequence is TGTGCCAGCCAGAGAGGTAGCTCCTACAATGAGCAGTTCTTC.

The V call is TRBV21-1, the J call TRBJ2-7; the D call of TRBD2 is as the table states it, not checked on the DNA. TRBV21-1 is a pseudogene locus. The CDR3 is 20 amino acids. The CDR3 nucleotides read TGTGCCAGCAGCTTCTGGTGGGGGACTAGCTCCCACCGGACTACCTACGAGCAGTACTTC. This gives the protein CASSFWWGTSSHRTTYEQYF.

The chain is built from TRBV7-9 and TRBJ2-5, with a weak D call TRBD2 (7 bases). V lost 5 bases to trimming and J lost 5 bases, with 21 bases between them. This CDR3 is built from 16 residues. Germline values: CDR1 SEHNR, CDR2 FQNEAQ (reference sequence). The CDR3, as DNA: TGTGCCAGCAGCCCGCGGATTCGGGGGGCCTCGGAGACCCAGTACTTC. It translates to CASSPRIRGASETQYF.